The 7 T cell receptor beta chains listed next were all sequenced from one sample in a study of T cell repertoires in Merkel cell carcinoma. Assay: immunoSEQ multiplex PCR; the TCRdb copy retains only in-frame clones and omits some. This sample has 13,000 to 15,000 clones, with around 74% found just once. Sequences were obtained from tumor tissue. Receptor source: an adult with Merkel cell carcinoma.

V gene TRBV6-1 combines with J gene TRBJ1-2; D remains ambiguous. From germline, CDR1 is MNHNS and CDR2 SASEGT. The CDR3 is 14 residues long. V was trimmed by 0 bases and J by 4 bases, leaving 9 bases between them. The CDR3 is CASSEAQLRYGYTF. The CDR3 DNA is TGTGCCAGCAGTGAAGCCCAATTGCGCTATGGCTACACCTTC.

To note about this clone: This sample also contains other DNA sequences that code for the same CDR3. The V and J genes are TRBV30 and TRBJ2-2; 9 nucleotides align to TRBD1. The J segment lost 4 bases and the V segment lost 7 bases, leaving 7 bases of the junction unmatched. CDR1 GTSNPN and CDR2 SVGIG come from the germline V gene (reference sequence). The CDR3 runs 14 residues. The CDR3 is CAYSGTGFTGELFF. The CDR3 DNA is TGTGCCTACTCCGGGACAGGGTTCACCGGGGAGCTGTTTTTT.

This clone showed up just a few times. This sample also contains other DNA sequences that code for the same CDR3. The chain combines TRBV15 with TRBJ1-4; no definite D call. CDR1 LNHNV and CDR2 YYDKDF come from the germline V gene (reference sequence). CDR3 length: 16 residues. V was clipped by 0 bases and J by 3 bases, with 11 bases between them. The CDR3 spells CATSRDGGLANEKLFF. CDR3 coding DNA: TGTGCCACCAGCAGAGATGGAGGGCTGGCTAATGAAAAACTGTTTTTT.

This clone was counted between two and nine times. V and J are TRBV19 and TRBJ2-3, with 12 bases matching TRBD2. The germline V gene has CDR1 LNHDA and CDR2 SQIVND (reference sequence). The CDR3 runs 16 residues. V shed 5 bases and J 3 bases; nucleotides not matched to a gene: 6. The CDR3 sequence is CASSPFLAGGTDTQYF. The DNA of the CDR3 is TGTGCCAGTAGTCCATTCCTAGCGGGGGGGACAGATACGCAGTATTTT.

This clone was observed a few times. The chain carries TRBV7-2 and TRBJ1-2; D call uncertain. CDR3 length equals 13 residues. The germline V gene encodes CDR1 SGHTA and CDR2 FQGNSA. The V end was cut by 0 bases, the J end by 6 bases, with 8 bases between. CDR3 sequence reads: CASSLASSDGYTF. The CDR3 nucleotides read TGTGCCAGCAGCTTAGCCAGCTCCGATGGCTACACCTTC.

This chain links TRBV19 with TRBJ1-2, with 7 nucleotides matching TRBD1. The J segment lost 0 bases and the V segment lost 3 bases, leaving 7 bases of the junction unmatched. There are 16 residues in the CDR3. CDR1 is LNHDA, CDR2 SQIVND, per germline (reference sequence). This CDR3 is CASSMGQRLANYGYTF. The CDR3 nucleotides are TGTGCCAGTAGTATGGGACAGAGACTAGCTAACTATGGCTACACCTTC.

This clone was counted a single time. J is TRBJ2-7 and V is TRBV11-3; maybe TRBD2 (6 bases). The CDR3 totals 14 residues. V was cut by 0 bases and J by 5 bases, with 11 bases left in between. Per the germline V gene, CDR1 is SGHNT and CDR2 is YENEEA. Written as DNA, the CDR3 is TGTGCCAGCAGCTTAGACGGGACTGAACACGAGCAGTACTTC. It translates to CASSLDGTEHEQYF.